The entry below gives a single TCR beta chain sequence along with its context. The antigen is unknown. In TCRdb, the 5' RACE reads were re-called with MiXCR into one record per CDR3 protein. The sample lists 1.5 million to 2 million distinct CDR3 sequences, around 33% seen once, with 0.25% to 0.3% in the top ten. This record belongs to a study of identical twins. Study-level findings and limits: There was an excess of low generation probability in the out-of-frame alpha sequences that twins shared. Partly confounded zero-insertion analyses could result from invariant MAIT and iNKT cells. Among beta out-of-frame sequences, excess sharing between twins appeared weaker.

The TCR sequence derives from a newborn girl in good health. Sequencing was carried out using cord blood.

This CDR3 is CASSGLGTYTPLAKNIQYF. CDR3 DNA: TGTGCCAGCAGCGGACTTGGGACTTATACTCCACTAGCCAAAAACATTCAGTACTTC. This chain joins TRBV7-9 and TRBJ2-4, with D tentatively TRBD2 (6 bases). Deletions cut 5 bases from V and 0 bases from J, with 23 bases between. The CDR3 is made up of 19 amino acids. Germline CDR1 reads SEHNR; CDR2 reads FQNEAQ (reference sequence).